The sequence of this TCR beta chain was determined in a study of blood T cell repertoires in COVID-19. About the study: Acute-phase and convalescent COVID-19 samples originated in the United States, Italy and Spain.

Trimming removed 0 bases from V and 10 bases from J, with 15 bases in between. Germline V gene data show CDR1 as LGHDT and CDR2 as YNNKEL (reference sequence). The length of the CDR3 is 14 residues. Source study methods: Estimated nucleated cell counts came from reference gene primer amplification. Clones were sequenced by immunoSEQ multiplex PCR, and TCRdb holds only the in-frame ones, with some missing. V, J and clone size are those of that table, while D and trimming were read from the DNA. The sample has 70,000 to 100,000 clones; 70% to 90% are singletons. Source material: peripheral blood. The chain combines TRBV3-1 (or the pseudogene TRBV3-2) with TRBJ1-1; D is uncertain. The TCR sequence derives from a woman of 80 years or more with active COVID-19. The CDR3 DNA follows: TGTGCCAGCAGCCAAGATTCCTCCGGGTATCGAGCTTTCTTT. It codes for CASSQDSSGYRAFF.